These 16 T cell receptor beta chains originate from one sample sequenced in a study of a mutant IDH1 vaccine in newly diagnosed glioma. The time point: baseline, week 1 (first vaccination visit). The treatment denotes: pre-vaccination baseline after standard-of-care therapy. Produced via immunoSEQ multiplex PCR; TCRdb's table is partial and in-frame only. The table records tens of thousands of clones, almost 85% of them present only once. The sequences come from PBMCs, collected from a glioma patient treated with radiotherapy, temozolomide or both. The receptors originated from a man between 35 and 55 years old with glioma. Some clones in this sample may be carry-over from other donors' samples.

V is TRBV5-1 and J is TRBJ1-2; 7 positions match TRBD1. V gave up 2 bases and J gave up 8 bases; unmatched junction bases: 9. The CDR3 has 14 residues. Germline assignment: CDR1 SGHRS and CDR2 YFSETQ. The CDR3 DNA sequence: TGCGCCAGCAGCTTAACAGGGGCCCAAGGAGGCTACACCTTC. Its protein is CASSLTGAQGGYTF.

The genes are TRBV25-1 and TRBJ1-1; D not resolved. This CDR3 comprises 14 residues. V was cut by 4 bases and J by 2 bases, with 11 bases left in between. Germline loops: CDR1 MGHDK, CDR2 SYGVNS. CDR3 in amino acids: CASSGVTLNTEAFF. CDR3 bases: TGTGCCAGCAGTGGTGTGACACTTAACACTGAAGCTTTCTTT.

The CDR3 spells CASSADIMPLYGYTF. CDR3 nucleotide sequence: TGTGCCAGCAGCGCCGACATCATGCCCCTCTATGGCTACACCTTC. The rearrangement joins TRBV9 to TRBJ1-2, with unresolved D. With 3 bases removed from V and 4 bases from J, the gap between germline ends came to 16 bases. The CDR3 has 15 amino acids. CDR1 and CDR2 (germline): SGDLS, YYNGEE.

CDR3 sequence: CASSLGTGVGNEKLFF. DNA of the CDR3: TGCGCCAGCAGCCTCGGGACAGGCGTCGGTAATGAAAAACTGTTTTTT. The chain combines TRBV5-1 with TRBJ1-4; 8 positions match TRBD1. The J segment lost 4 bases and the V segment lost 4 bases, leaving 9 bases of the junction unmatched. Per the germline V gene, CDR1 is SGHRS and CDR2 is YFSETQ. CDR3 length: 16 amino acids.

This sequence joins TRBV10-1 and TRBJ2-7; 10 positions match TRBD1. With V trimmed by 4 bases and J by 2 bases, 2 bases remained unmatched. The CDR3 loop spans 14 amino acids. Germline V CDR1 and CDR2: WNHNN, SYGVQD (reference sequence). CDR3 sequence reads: CASSGTGGTYEQYF. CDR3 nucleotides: TGCGCCAGCAGTGGGACAGGGGGTACCTACGAGCAGTACTTC.

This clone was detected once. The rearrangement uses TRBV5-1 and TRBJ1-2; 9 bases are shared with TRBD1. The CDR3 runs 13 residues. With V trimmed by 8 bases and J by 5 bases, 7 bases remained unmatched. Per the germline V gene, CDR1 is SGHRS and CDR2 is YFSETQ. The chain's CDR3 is CASRGQGSYGYTF. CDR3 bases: TGCGCCAGTCGGGGACAGGGCTCTTATGGCTACACCTTC.

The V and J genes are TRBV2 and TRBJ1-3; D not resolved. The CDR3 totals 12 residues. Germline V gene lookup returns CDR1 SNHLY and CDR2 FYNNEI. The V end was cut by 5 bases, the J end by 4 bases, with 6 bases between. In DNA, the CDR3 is TGTGCCAGCAGTACGCAGGGAAACACCATATATTTT. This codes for CASSTQGNTIYF.

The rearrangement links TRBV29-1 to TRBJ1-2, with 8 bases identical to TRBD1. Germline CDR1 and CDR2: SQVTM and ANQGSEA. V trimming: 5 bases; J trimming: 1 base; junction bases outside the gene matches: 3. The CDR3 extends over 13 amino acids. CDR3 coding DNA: TGCAGCGTTTCGGACAGGGTTAACTATGGCTACACCTTC. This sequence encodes CSVSDRVNYGYTF.

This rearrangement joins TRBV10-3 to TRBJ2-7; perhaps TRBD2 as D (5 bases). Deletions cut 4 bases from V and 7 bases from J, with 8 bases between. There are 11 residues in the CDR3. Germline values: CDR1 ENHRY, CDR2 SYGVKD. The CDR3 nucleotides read TGTGCCATCAGTGTAGCGCAGGAGCAGTACTTC. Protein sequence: CAISVAQEQYF.

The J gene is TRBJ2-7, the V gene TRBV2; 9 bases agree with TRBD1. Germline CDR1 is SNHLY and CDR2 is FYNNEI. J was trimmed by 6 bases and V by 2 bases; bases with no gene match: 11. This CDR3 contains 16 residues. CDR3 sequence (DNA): TGTGCCAGCAGTGAATGGGGTGGGGACAGGGCTCGCGAGCAGTACTTC. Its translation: CASSEWGGDRAREQYF.

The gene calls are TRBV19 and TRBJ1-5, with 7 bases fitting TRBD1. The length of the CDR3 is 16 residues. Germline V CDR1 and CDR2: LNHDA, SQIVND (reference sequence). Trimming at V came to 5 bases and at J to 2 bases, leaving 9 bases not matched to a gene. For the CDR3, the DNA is TGTGCCAGTAGTGAAAGACAGGGTCGGGGCAATCAGCCCCAGCATTTT. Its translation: CASSERQGRGNQPQHF.

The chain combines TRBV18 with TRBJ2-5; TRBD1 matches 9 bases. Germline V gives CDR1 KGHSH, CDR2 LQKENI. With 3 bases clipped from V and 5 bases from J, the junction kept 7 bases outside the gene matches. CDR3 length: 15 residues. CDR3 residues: CASSPGTGNMETQYF. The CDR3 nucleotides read TGTGCCAGCTCACCGGGGACAGGGAATATGGAGACCCAGTACTTC. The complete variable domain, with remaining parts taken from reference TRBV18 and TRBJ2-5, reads NAGVMQNPRHLVRRRGQEARLRCSPMKGHSHVYWYRQLPEEGLKFMVYLQKENIIDESGMPKERFSAEFPKEGPSILRIQQVVRGDSAAYFCASSPGTGNMETQYFGPGTRLLVL.

The CDR3 nucleotides read TGTGCCAGCACCCAGAGGGCAGGGGAAAATTCACCCCTCCACTTT. It yields the protein CASTQRAGENSPLHF. The gene calls are TRBV6-6 and TRBJ1-6; D perhaps matches TRBD1 (6 bases). Trimming removed 7 bases at V and 7 bases at J, with 17 bases between. The CDR3 has 15 residues. Germline-derived CDR1 and CDR2 are MNHNY and SVGAGI (reference sequence).

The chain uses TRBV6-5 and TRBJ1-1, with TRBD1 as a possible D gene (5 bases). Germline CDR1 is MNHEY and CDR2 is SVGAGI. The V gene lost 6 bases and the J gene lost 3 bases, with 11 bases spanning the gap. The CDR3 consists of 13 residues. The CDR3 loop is CASREGTYTEAFF. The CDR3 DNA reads TGTGCCAGCAGGGAAGGGACTTACACTGAAGCTTTCTTT.

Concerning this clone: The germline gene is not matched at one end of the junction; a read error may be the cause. CDR3 bases: TGTGTCTGGAGTGCCGGGACAGCGACGACAGATACGCAGTATTTT. Translation gives CVWSAGTATTDTQYF. The chain uses TRBV30 and TRBJ2-3; 7 bases align to TRBD1. Germline V lookup: CDR1 GTSNPN, CDR2 SVGIG (reference sequence). There are 15 residues in the CDR3.

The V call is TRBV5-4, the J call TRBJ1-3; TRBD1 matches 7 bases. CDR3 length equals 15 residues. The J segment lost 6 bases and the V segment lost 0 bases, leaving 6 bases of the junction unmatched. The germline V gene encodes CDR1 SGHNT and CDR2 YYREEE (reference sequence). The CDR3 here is CASSLAGTEKNTIYF. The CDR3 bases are TGTGCCAGCAGCTTGGCGGGGACAGAAAAAAACACCATATATTTT.